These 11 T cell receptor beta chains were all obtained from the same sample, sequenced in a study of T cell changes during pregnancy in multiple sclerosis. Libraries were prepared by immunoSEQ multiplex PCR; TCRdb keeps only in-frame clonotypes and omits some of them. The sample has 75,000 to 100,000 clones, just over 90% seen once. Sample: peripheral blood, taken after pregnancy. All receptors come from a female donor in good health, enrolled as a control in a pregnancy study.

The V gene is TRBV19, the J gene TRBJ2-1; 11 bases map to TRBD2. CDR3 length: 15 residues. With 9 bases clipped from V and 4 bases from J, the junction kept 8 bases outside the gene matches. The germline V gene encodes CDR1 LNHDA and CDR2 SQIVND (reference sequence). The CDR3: CASSGGLADYNEQFF. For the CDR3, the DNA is TGTGCCAGCTCGGGGGGACTAGCGGATTACAATGAGCAGTTCTTC.

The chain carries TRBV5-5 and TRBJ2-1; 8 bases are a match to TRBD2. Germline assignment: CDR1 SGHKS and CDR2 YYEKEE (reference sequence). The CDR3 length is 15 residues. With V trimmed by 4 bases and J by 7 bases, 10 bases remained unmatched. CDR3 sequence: CASSLGLVIINEQFF. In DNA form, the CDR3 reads TGTGCCAGCAGCCTGGGACTAGTTATTATAAATGAGCAGTTCTTC.

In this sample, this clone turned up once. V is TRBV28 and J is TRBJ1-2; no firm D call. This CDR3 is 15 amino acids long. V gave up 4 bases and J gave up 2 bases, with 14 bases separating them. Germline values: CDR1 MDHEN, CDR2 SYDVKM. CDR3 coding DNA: TGTGCCAGCAGTTCCCCGGACGGGGAGAACTATGGCTACACCTTC. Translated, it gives CASSSPDGENYGYTF.

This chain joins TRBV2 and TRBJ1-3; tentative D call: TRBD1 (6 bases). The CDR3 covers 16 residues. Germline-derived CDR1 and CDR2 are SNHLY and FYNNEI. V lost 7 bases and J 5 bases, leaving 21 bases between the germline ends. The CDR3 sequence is CASKRYRDNDRNTIYF. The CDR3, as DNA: TGTGCCAGCAAGAGGTACCGGGACAATGATCGAAACACCATATATTTT.

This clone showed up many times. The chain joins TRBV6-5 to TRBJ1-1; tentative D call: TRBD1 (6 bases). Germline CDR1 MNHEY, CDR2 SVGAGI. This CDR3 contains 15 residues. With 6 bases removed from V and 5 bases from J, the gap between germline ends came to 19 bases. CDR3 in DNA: TGTGCCAGCAGATCCAAGGGGGGGATGAGGACTGAAGCTTTCTTT. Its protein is CASRSKGGMRTEAFF.

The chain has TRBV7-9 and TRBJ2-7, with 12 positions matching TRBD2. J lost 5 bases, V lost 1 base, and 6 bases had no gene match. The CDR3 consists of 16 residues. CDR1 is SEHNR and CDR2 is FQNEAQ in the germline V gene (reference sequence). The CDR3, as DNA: TGTGCCAGCAGCTTAGTGCGCACTAGCGGGAGGCACGAGCAGTACTTC. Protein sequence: CASSLVRTSGRHEQYF.

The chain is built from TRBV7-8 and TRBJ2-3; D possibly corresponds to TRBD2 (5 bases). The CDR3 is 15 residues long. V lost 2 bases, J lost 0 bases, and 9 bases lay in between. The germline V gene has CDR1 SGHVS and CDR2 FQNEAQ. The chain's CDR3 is CASSLKRTSTDTQYF. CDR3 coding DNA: TGTGCCAGCAGCTTAAAGCGGACTAGCACAGATACGCAGTATTTT.

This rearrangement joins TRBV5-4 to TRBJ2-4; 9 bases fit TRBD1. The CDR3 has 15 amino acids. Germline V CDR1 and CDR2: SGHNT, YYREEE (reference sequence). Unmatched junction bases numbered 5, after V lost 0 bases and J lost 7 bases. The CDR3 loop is CASSLGGQGFNIQYF. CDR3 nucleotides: TGTGCCAGCAGCTTGGGGGGACAGGGTTTCAACATTCAGTACTTC.

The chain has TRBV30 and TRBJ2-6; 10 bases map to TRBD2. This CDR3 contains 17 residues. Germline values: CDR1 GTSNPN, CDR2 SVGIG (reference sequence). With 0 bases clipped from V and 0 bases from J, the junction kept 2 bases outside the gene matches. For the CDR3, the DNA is TGTGCCTGGAGTGTACTAGCGGGACTCTCTGGGGCCAACGTCCTGACTTTC. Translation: CAWSVLAGLSGANVLTF.

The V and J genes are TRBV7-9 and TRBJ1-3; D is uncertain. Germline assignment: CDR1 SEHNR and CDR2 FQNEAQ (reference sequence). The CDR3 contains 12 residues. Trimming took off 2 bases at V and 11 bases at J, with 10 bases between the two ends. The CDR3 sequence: CASSLPSFPIYF. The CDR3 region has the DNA TGTGCCAGCAGCTTACCTAGCTTTCCCATATATTTT.

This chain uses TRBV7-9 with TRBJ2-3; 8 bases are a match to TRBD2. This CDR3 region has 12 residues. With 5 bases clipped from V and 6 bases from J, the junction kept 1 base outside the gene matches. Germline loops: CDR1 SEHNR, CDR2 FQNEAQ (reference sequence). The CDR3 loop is CASSRGGDTQYF. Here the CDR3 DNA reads TGTGCCAGCAGCCGGGGGGGGGATACGCAGTATTTT. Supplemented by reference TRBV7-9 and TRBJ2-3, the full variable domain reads DTGVSQNPRHKITKRGQNVTFRCDPISEHNRLYWYRQTLGQGPEFLTYFQNEAQLEKSRLLSDRFSAERPKGSFSTLEIQRTEQGDSAMYLCASSRGGDTQYFGPGTRLTVL.